What follows are 24 T cell receptor beta chains derived from one specimen sequenced in a study of shared clonotypes between healthy human individuals. TCRdb's copy holds only in-frame clones and misses some; the assay was immunoSEQ multiplex PCR. Here the sample spans over 400,000 clones, roughly 80% being singletons. Sequencing was carried out using PBMCs. These receptors were collected from a woman between 40 and 50 years old in good health. Some clones in this sample may be carry-over from other donors' samples.

The chain employs TRBV7-9 and TRBJ1-2; D may be TRBD1 (5 bases). Germline V gives CDR1 SEHNR, CDR2 FQNEAQ (reference sequence). V lost 1 base, J lost 8 bases, and 11 bases lay in between. There are 13 residues in the CDR3. Here the CDR3 DNA reads TGTGCCAGCAGCTTAGATCAGGGCCGCGGCTACACCTTC. This encodes CASSLDQGRGYTF.

The chain employs TRBV11-2 and TRBJ2-7; TRBD2 might be the D (6 bases). In germline, CDR1 is SGHAT, CDR2 FQNNGV. The length of the CDR3 is 13 residues. Trimming took off 5 bases at V and 3 bases at J, with 11 bases between the two ends. The chain's CDR3 is CASSPGLDYEQYF. As DNA, the CDR3 is TGTGCCAGCAGCCCGGGACTTGACTACGAGCAGTACTTC. Filled out from reference TRBV11-2 and TRBJ2-7, the complete variable domain reads EAGVAQSPRYKIIEKRQSVAFWCNPISGHATLYWYQQILGQGPKLLIQFQNNGVVDDSQLPKDRFSAERLKGVDSTLKIQPAKLEDSAVYLCASSPGLDYEQYFGPGTRLTVT.

This clone was recorded only once. At one end the junction does not follow the germline gene, possibly because of a read error. Other DNA sequences in the same sample also yield this CDR3. The chain links TRBV5-1 to TRBJ2-7; 8 bases are a match to TRBD1. The CDR3 sequence is 15 residues long. CDR1 is SGHRS, CDR2 YFSETQ, per germline. The CDR3 loop is CASSIGTGPAYEQYF. The CDR3 region has the DNA TGCGCCAGCAGTATCGGGACAGGCCCCGCCTATGAGCAGTACTTC.

The V gene is TRBV19, the J gene TRBJ2-6; D is uncertain. The CDR3 consists of 15 residues. V was shortened by 5 bases and J by 0 bases, with 8 bases between the two germline ends. CDR1 is LNHDA, CDR2 SQIVND, per germline (reference sequence). The CDR3 loop is CASSQLGSGANVLTF. The CDR3 DNA reads as TGTGCCAGTAGTCAACTTGGCTCTGGGGCCAACGTCCTGACTTTC.

The gene calls are TRBV28 and TRBJ1-2, with a possible D match to TRBD1 (6 bases). Germline assignment: CDR1 MDHEN and CDR2 SYDVKM. Trimming took 5 bases from V and 12 from J, leaving 16 bases between them. This CDR3 is 12 amino acids long. The CDR3 spells CASSQDTAGDTF. DNA for the CDR3: TGTGCCAGCAGTCAGGACACGGCAGGGGACACCTTC.

Points on this clone: One end of the junction does not line up with germline, which may come from a read error. This chain links TRBV30 with TRBJ2-5; D may correspond to TRBD1 or TRBD2 (5 bases each). The CDR3 spans 15 residues. Per germline, CDR1 GTSNPN and CDR2 SVGIG (reference sequence). This chain's CDR3 is CAWSVLGHGQETRYF. In nucleotides, the CDR3 is TGTGCCTGGAGTGTACTAGGACACGGCCAAGAGACCCGGTACTTC.

The V call is TRBV9, the J call TRBJ2-3; the D gene is possibly TRBD2 (6 bases). Germline CDR1 is SGDLS and CDR2 is YYNGEE. The CDR3 is 20 residues long. V was trimmed by 1 base and J by 2 bases, leaving 26 bases between them. The CDR3 nucleotides are TGTGCCAGCAGCGTACAACCCCGCCTGACTAGTCCGGGGCTCACAGATACGCAGTATTTT. Translated, it gives CASSVQPRLTSPGLTDTQYF.

CDR3 amino acids: CASSFGQDNEKLFF. The CDR3 nucleotides are TGTGCCAGCAGTTTTGGACAGGATAATGAAAAACTGTTTTTT. The chain is built from TRBV28 and TRBJ1-4; 7 bases agree with TRBD1. Germline CDR1 is MDHEN and CDR2 is SYDVKM. V was pared by 3 bases and J by 4 bases, with 2 bases of the junction left unmatched. The CDR3 spans 14 residues.

In its sample, this clone was seen a few times. The genes are TRBV25-1 and TRBJ1-1, with no clear D. The CDR3 consists of 13 residues. V shed 4 bases and J shed 0 bases, with 6 bases lying between them. Germline CDR1 reads MGHDK; CDR2 reads SYGVNS. CDR3 sequence: CASSAVMNTEAFF. In DNA form, the CDR3 reads TGTGCCAGCAGTGCGGTAATGAACACTGAAGCTTTCTTT.

The chain is built from TRBV28 and TRBJ1-4, with D uncertain. The CDR3 contains 11 residues. Trimming left V 7 bases short and J 5 bases short, with 5 bases between. Germline V CDR1 and CDR2: MDHEN, SYDVKM. The DNA of the CDR3 is TGTGCCAGCAAAGAGAATGAAAAACTGTTTTTT. This translates into CASKENEKLFF.

With regard to this clone: A far larger clone is only one base removed, so a read error is likely. The chain links TRBV27 to TRBJ2-7; perhaps TRBD2 as D (5 bases). There are 13 residues in the CDR3. Per the germline V gene, CDR1 is MNHEY and CDR2 is SMNVEV (reference sequence). The CDR3 is CAGRPLVTYEQYF. CDR3 nucleotide sequence: TGTGCCGGCAGGCCACTAGTTACCTACGAGCAGTACTTC.

This chain connects TRBV5-1 to TRBJ2-5, with D perhaps being TRBD1 or TRBD2 (5 bases each). CDR3 length equals 14 residues. Per the germline V gene, CDR1 is SGHRS and CDR2 is YFSETQ. V was shortened by 4 bases and J by 2 bases, with 12 bases between the two germline ends. This CDR3 is CASSGTPGQETQYF. The CDR3 DNA is TGCGCCAGCAGCGGGACCCCGGGACAAGAGACCCAGTACTTC.

The chain combines TRBV19 with TRBJ2-5; D unclear. With 8 bases removed from V and 0 bases from J, the gap between germline ends came to 10 bases. CDR3 length: 13 amino acids. Germline loops: CDR1 LNHDA, CDR2 SQIVND (reference sequence). CDR3 in DNA: TGTGCCAGTGCCTCAGCCGACCAAGAGACCCAGTACTTC. It translates to CASASADQETQYF.

On this clone itself: With only one base between it and a far larger clone, this is likely a read error. Other nucleotide sequences in the sample specify the same CDR3. The rearrangement uses TRBV5-1 and TRBJ1-2; 12 bases map to TRBD1. The CDR3 length is 17 residues. Trimming took 2 bases from V and 5 from J; bases not matched to a gene: 10. CDR1 is SGHRS and CDR2 is YFSETQ in the germline V gene. The CDR3 here is CASSLEGTGGTSYGYTF. The CDR3 coding sequence is TGCGCCAGCAGCTTAGAGGGGACAGGGGGCACATCATATGGCTACACCTTC. Variable domain in full (rest from reference TRBV5-1 and TRBJ1-2): KAGVTQTPRYLIKTRGQQVTLSCSPISGHRSVSWYQQTPGQGLQFLFEYFSETQRNKGNFPGRFSGRQFSNSRSEMNVSTLELGDSALYLCASSLEGTGGTSYGYTFGSGTRLTVV.

This chain joins TRBV19 and TRBJ2-1; D is possibly TRBD2 (6 bases). Germline V CDR1 and CDR2: LNHDA, SQIVND (reference sequence). The CDR3 length is 16 residues. The germline V and J ends were trimmed by 3 bases and 1 base, with 13 bases remaining between them. The CDR3 DNA follows: TGTGCCAGTAGTATGGAACTAGCTACTTCCTACAATGAGCAGTTCTTC. Protein product: CASSMELATSYNEQFF.

A note on this clone: Since a far larger clone is one base different, this is likely a read error. This same CDR3 is encoded by further DNA sequences in the sample. The chain recombines TRBV28 with TRBJ1-5; D gene unclear. CDR3 length: 12 amino acids. The germline V gene has CDR1 MDHEN and CDR2 SYDVKM. CDR3 sequence reads: CASSDTHQPQHF. The CDR3 DNA is TGTGCTAGCAGTGATACTCATCAGCCCCAGCATTTT.

This sequence joins TRBV30 and TRBJ2-7, with TRBD1 matching over 11 bases. The CDR3 is made up of 14 amino acids. Trimming took 2 bases from V and 5 from J; bases not matched to a gene: 5. The germline CDR1 and CDR2 sequences are GTSNPN and SVGIG (reference sequence). The CDR3: CAWSWDRGVHEQYF. CDR3 DNA sequence: TGTGCCTGGAGTTGGGACAGGGGGGTCCACGAGCAGTACTTC.

The CDR3 reads CASSLGTSGTQGSQYF. CDR3 nucleotide sequence: TGTGCCAGCAGCTTGGGGACTAGCGGGACTCAGGGGTCGCAGTATTTT. The gene calls are TRBV7-3 and TRBJ2-3; 13 bases match TRBD2. J gave up 10 bases and V 3 bases, and 10 bases lay outside the gene matches. CDR1 and CDR2 (germline): SGHTA, FQGTGA. The CDR3 runs 16 residues.

This clone was observed a single time. The chain combines TRBV6-1 with TRBJ2-1; D not resolved. Germline loops: CDR1 MNHNS, CDR2 SASEGT. The V end lost 7 bases, the J end lost 4 bases, and 11 bases lay between the germline ends. The CDR3 has 13 residues. CDR3 residues: CASNPAAYNEQFF. The DNA of the CDR3 is TGTGCCAGCAATCCGGCGGCATACAATGAGCAGTTCTTC.

The chain has TRBV7-9 and TRBJ1-6; D perhaps matches TRBD1 (6 bases). Trimming took off 0 bases at V and 14 bases at J, with 11 bases between the two ends. Germline V gene data show CDR1 as SEHNR and CDR2 as FQNEAQ (reference sequence). This CDR3 is 13 amino acids long. CDR3 sequence: CASSLANRESLHF. The DNA of the CDR3 is TGTGCCAGCAGCTTAGCGAACAGGGAGTCCCTCCACTTT.

Comment on this clone: A read error is the likely source, as a far larger clone sits one nucleotide away. The rearrangement links TRBV6-6 to TRBJ1-1; D is perhaps TRBD1 (6 bases). CDR1 is MNHNY, CDR2 SVGAGI, per germline (reference sequence). There are 15 residues in the CDR3. The DNA of the CDR3 is TGTGCCAGCAGTCCCTACAGGGTGGTGGACACTGAAGCTTCCTTT. This encodes CASSPYRVVDTEASF.

This clone was seen at least ten times. V usage is TRBV12-5 and J usage is TRBJ1-1; unclear D gene. Trimming left V 1 base short and J 1 base short, with 4 bases between. This CDR3 spans 13 amino acids. Germline values: CDR1 LGHNT, CDR2 FRNRAP. The CDR3 here is CASGLGPNTEAFF. The CDR3 DNA reads TGTGCTAGTGGTTTGGGACCGAACACTGAAGCTTTCTTT. Together with reference TRBV12-5 and TRBJ1-1, the CDR3 gives the full variable domain: DARVTQTPRHKVTEMGQEVTMRCQPILGHNTVFWYRQTMMQGLELLAYFRNRAPLDDSGMPKDRFSAEMPDATLATLKIQPSEPRDSAVYFCASGLGPNTEAFFGQGTRLTVV.

The rearrangement uses TRBV28 and TRBJ2-7, with D unclear. Germline V gives CDR1 MDHEN, CDR2 SYDVKM. The V end was cut by 5 bases, the J end by 6 bases, with 11 bases between. This CDR3 has 12 residues. For the CDR3, the DNA is TGTGCCAGCAGTCCCGACGAGGTCGAGCAGTACTTC. Translated: CASSPDEVEQYF.

A remark on this clone: This sequence is one base from a far larger clone and is likely a read error. The V and J genes are TRBV7-2 and TRBJ1-2; tentatively, D is TRBD1 (5 bases). V dropped 8 bases and J dropped 4 bases, with 20 bases sitting between them. This CDR3 is built from 15 residues. The germline V gene has CDR1 SGHTA and CDR2 FQGNSA. DNA of the CDR3: TGTGCCAGCGGCCCCCGCCCAGGGTCTAGCTATGGCTACACCTTC. As protein: CASGPRPGSSYGYTF. The full variable domain, its missing parts supplied by reference TRBV7-2 and TRBJ1-2, is GAGVSQSPSNKVTEKGKDVELRCDPISGHTALYWYRQSLGQGLEFLIYFQGNSAPDKSGLPSDRFSAERTGGSVSTLTIQRTQQEDSAVYLCASGPRPGSSYGYTFGSGTRLTVV.